The TCR beta chain described here comes from a study of shared clonotypes between healthy human individuals. Of note for this clone: Its antigen is as yet unknown.

Whole-study findings and limits: Measured sharing among donors was expected to vary with sequencing depth.

The unsorted samples took roughly 100 million PBMCs to get genomic DNA. Assay: immunoSEQ multiplex PCR; the TCRdb copy retains only in-frame clones and omits some. The repertoire holds 470,000 or so clones, with approximately 81% as singletons. The V gene end was trimmed by 6 bases and the J gene end by 4 bases; junction bases not matched to a gene: 2. The germline CDR1 and CDR2 sequences are LNHDA and SQIVND (reference sequence). The CDR3 loop spans 13 amino acids. This clonotype originated in a woman aged 40 to 50 in good health. Some clones in this sample may be carry-over from other donors' samples. The sample taken for sequencing was PBMCs. V usage is TRBV19 and J usage is TRBJ1-1; 10 nucleotides line up with TRBD1. The CDR3 spells CASRRQGATEAFF. In nucleotides, the CDR3 is TGTGCCAGTAGAAGACAGGGGGCCACTGAAGCTTTCTTT.